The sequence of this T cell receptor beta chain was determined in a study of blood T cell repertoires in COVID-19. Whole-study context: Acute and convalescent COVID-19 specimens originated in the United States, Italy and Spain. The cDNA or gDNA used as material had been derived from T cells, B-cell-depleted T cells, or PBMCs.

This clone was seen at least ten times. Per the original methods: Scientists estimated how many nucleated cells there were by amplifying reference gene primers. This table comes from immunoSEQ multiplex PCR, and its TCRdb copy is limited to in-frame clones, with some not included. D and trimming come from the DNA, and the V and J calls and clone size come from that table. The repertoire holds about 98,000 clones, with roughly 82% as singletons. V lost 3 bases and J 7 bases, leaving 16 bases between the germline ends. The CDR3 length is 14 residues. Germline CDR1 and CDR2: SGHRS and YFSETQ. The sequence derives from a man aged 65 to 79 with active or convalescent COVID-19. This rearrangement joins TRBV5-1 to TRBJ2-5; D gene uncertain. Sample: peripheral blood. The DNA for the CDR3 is TGCGCCAGCAGCTCGGGTGAGCTTGGAAGGACCCAGTACTTC. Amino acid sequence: CASSSGELGRTQYF.